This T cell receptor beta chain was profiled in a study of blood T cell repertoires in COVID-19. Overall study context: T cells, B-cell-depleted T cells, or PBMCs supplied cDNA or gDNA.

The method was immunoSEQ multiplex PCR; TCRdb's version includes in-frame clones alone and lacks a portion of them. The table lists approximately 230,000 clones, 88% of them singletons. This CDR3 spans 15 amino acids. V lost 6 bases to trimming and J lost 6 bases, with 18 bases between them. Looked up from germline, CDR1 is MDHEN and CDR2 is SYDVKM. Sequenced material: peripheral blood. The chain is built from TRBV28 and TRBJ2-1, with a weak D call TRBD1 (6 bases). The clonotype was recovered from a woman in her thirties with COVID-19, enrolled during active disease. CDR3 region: CASSRRTVTTNEQFF. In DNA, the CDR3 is TGTGCCAGCAGCAGAAGGACAGTAACCACCAATGAGCAGTTCTTC.